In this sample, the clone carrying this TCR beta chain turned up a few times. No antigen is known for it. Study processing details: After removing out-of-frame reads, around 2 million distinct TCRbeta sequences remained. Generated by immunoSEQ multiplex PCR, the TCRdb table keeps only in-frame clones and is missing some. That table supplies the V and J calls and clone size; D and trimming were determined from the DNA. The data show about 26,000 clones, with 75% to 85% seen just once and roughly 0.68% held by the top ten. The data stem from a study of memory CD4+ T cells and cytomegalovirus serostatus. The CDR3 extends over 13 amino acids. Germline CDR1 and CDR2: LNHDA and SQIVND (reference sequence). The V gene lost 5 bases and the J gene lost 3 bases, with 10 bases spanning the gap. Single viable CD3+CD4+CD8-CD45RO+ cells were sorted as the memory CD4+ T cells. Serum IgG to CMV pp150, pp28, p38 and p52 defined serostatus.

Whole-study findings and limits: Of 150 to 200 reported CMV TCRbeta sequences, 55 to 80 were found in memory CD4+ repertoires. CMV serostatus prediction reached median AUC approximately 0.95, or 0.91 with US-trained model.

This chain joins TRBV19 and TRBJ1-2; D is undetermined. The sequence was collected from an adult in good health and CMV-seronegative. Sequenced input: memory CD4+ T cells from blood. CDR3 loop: CASSLGSDYGYTF. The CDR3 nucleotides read TGTGCCAGTAGTCTCGGCTCGGACTATGGCTACACCTTC.